The clone carrying this T cell receptor (beta chain) was recorded only once. This record belongs to a study of T cell responses to AZD1222 COVID-19 vaccine. Generated by immunoSEQ multiplex PCR, the TCRdb table keeps only in-frame clones and is missing some. The sample contains 90,000 to 150,000 clones, 70% to 90% of which appear only once. Germline V gene lookup returns CDR1 SQVTM and CDR2 ANQGSEA. V was pared by 7 bases and J by 1 base, with 17 bases between. This CDR3 has 14 residues. The chain uses TRBV29-1 and TRBJ2-7, with D possibly being TRBD2 (6 bases). The source is an adult who received the AZD1222 COVID-19 vaccine. The specimen was peripheral blood, collected 28 days after the second AZD1222 dose. The DNA for the CDR3 is TGCAGCGCCGGAGGGGATGGGAGGTCCTACGAGCAGTACTTC. This translates into CSAGGDGRSYEQYF.